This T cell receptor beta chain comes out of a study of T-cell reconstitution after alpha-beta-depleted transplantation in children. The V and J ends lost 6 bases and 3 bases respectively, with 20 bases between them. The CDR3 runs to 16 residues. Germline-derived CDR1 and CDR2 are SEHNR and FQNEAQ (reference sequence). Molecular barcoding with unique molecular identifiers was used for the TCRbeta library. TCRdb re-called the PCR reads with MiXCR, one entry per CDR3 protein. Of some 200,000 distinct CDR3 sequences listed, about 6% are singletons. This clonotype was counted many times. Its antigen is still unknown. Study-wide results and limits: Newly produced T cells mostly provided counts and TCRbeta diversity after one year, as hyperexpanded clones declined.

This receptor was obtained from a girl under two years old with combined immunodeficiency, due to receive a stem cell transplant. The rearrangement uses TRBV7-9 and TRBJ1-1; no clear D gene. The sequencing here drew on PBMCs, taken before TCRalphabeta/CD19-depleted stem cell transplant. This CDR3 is CASSWSFGGFHTEAFF. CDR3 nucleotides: TGTGCCAGCAGTTGGTCATTCGGCGGCTTCCACACTGAAGCTTTCTTT.